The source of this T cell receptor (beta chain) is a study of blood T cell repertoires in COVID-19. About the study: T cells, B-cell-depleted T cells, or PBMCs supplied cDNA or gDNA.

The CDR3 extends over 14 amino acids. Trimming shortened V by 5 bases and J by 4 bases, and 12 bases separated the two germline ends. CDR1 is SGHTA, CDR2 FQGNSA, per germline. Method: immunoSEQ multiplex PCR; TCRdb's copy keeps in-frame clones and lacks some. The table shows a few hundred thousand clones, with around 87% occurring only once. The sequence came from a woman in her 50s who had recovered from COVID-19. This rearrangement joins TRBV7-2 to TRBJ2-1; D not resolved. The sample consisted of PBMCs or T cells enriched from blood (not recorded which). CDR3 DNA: TGTGCCAGCAGCAGTCCGAATCTATACAATGAGCAGTTCTTC. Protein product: CASSSPNLYNEQFF. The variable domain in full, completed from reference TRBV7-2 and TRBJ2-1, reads GAGVSQSPSNKVTEKGKDVELRCDPISGHTALYWYRQSLGQGLEFLIYFQGNSAPDKSGLPSDRFSAERTGGSVSTLTIQRTQQEDSAVYLCASSSPNLYNEQFFGPGTRLTVL.